One T cell receptor (beta chain) is described in this entry. Its target is not known. CDR1 is LGHNA, CDR2 YNFKEQ, per germline. The CDR3 runs 13 residues. With 0 bases removed from V and 2 bases from J, the gap between germline ends came to 3 bases. This sample stems from a study of T-cell memory formation after mild COVID-19. Study-level points and caveats: Pre-infection memory harbored some responding clones, suggesting cross-reactive memory joined.

Each CDR3 protein is one row after TCRdb ran MiXCR on the 5' RACE reads. The sample records 540,000 or so distinct CDR3 sequences, approximately 20% being singletons. The sequencing sample was made of PBMCs or a T cell subset sorted from them (not recorded which). The TCR was taken from an adult woman who had mild COVID-19 (a few samples of this study predate the infection). Cell type and time point are not known. This sequence joins TRBV4-2 and TRBJ2-3; unclear D gene. The CDR3: CASSQDVTDTQYF. CDR3 sequence (DNA): TGTGCCAGCAGCCAAGATGTCACAGATACGCAGTATTTT.